The 24 T cell receptor beta chains below all came from one sample that was sequenced in a study of T-cell reconstitution after alpha-beta-depleted transplantation in children. Findings and caveats of the study: T-cell counts and diversity at one year following transplant were attributed mainly to newly produced T cells.

Antigens for these TCRs are unknown. TCRbeta library preparation incorporated unique molecular identifiers. In TCRdb, the PCR reads were re-called with MiXCR into one record per CDR3 protein. Of fewer than 350,000 distinct CDR3 sequences listed, approximately 7.3% are singletons. This specimen consisted of peripheral blood, obtained 360 days after TCRalphabeta/CD19-depleted stem cell transplant. These receptors were collected from a female patient between 2 and 15 years old who had a stem cell transplant for Fanconi anemia, so the T cells may come from the graft donor.

This clonotype was observed at least ten times. The CDR3 coding sequence is TGCGCCAGCAGCTTCCGAGGGACAGCAACAGATACGCAGTATTTT. Its protein product is CASSFRGTATDTQYF. V and J are TRBV5-1 and TRBJ2-3, with TRBD1 matching over 7 bases. The CDR3 runs to 15 residues. Trimming at V came to 2 bases and at J to 3 bases, leaving 6 bases not matched to a gene. Germline values: CDR1 SGHRS, CDR2 YFSETQ.

This clonotype was counted only a few times. The genes are TRBV9 and TRBJ2-7, with 10 nucleotides matching TRBD1. The germline CDR1 and CDR2 sequences are SGDLS and YYNGEE. Losses at the gene ends were 4 bases for V and 5 bases for J; bases not matched to a gene: 3. This CDR3 has 13 residues. CDR3 residues: CASSRDRGDEQYF. The DNA for the CDR3 is TGTGCCAGCAGCCGGGACAGGGGAGACGAGCAGTACTTC. The variable domain in full, with the rest retrieved from reference TRBV9 and TRBJ2-7, is DSGVTQTPKHLITATGQRVTLRCSPRSGDLSVYWYQQSLDQGLQFLIQYYNGEERAKGNILERFSAQQFPDLHSELNLSSLELGDSALYFCASSRDRGDEQYFGPGTRLTVT.

This clonotype was seen repeatedly, ten times or more. The rearrangement joins TRBV7-2 to TRBJ1-1, with D possibly being TRBD1 (6 bases). The germline gives CDR1 SGHTA, CDR2 FQGNSA. Trimming stripped 3 bases from V and 1 base from J, with 6 bases between. CDR3 size: 13 residues. CDR3 coding DNA: TGTGCCAGCAGCTTCAGGGGGAACACTGAAGCTTTCTTT. Its translation: CASSFRGNTEAFF.

This clonotype was counted many times. This rearrangement joins TRBV6-5 to TRBJ1-2; 7 nucleotides line up with TRBD1. Germline CDR1 and CDR2: MNHEY and SVGAGI. Trimming removed 2 bases from V and 4 bases from J; junction bases left unmatched: 7. There are 15 residues in the CDR3. CDR3 DNA: TGTGCCAGCAGTTACGGCGCAGGGGGAATCTATGGCTACACCTTC. Translating gives CASSYGAGGIYGYTF.

This clonotype was recorded many times. As DNA, the CDR3 is TGCGCCAGCAGCTACCGGGACAGGGACCCCTACGAGCAGTACTTC. Translating gives CASSYRDRDPYEQYF. The rearrangement joins TRBV4-3 to TRBJ2-7, with 9 nucleotides matching TRBD1. Germline lookup yields CDR1 LGHNA and CDR2 YSLEER. CDR3 length: 15 residues. V was pared by 5 bases and J by 2 bases, with 7 bases of the junction left unmatched.

The sample holds many counts of this clonotype. The chain employs TRBV7-6 and TRBJ1-1; D gene unclear. Deletions cut 1 base from V and 6 bases from J, with 9 bases between. The CDR3 extends over 13 amino acids. Germline lookup yields CDR1 SGHVS and CDR2 FNYEAQ. The CDR3 DNA reads as TGTGCCAGCAGCTTAGAGCGGCGGGCTGAAGCTTTCTTT. It codes for CASSLERRAEAFF.

This clonotype was detected many times. The gene calls are TRBV6-5 and TRBJ2-2; a possible D gene is TRBD1 (6 bases). The germline CDR1 and CDR2 sequences are MNHEY and SVGAGI. Trimming shortened V by 1 base and J by 0 bases, and 6 bases separated the two germline ends. This CDR3 spans 15 amino acids. The CDR3 sequence: CASSYWTANTGELFF. CDR3 nucleotide sequence: TGTGCCAGCAGTTACTGGACAGCGAACACCGGGGAGCTGTTTTTT.

The CDR3 DNA reads as TGTGCCAGCAGTTTAGCGGAAGGGATTAACTATGGCTACACCTTC. Its translation is CASSLAEGINYGYTF. The rearrangement links TRBV28 to TRBJ1-2; D is unresolved. CDR1 MDHEN and CDR2 SYDVKM come from the germline V gene. V was shortened by 2 bases and J by 1 base, with 11 bases between the two germline ends. This CDR3 has 15 amino acids.

The rearrangement uses TRBV18 and TRBJ2-7, with 7 bases matching TRBD1. Germline lookup yields CDR1 KGHSH and CDR2 LQKENI. V shed 5 bases and J 6 bases; nucleotides not matched to a gene: 13. This CDR3 is 15 amino acids long. The CDR3 nucleotides are TGTGCCAGCTCAAACCTCGAGGCAGGGGGAAGCGAGCAGTACTTC. Protein product: CASSNLEAGGSEQYF. Full variable domain (remainder filled in from reference TRBV18 and TRBJ2-7): NAGVMQNPRHLVRRRGQEARLRCSPMKGHSHVYWYRQLPEEGLKFMVYLQKENIIDESGMPKERFSAEFPKEGPSILRIQQVVRGDSAAYFCASSNLEAGGSEQYFGPGTRLTVT.

This clonotype was seen a few times. This chain connects TRBV20-1 to TRBJ1-1; weak D call: TRBD1 (6 bases). The CDR3 contains 14 residues. Looked up from germline, CDR1 is DFQATT and CDR2 is SNEGSKA (reference sequence). V was shortened by 4 bases and J by 1 base, with 13 bases between the two germline ends. The CDR3 region is CSAILTGGNTEAFF. DNA for the CDR3: TGCAGTGCTATTCTGACAGGAGGGAACACTGAAGCTTTCTTT.

This clonotype occurred a few times. The J gene is TRBJ2-7, the V gene TRBV7-8; 11 bases agree with TRBD1. CDR1 is SGHVS, CDR2 FQNEAQ, per germline. V shed 4 bases and J 4 bases; nucleotides not matched to a gene: 3. The CDR3 is made up of 14 amino acids. The CDR3 DNA sequence: TGTGCCAGCAGCTGGACAGGGGGCGGATACGAGCAGTACTTC. Translating gives CASSWTGGGYEQYF. The whole variable domain, filled in from reference TRBV7-8 and TRBJ2-7, reads GAGVSQSPRYKVAKRGQDVALRCDPISGHVSLFWYQQALGQGPEFLTYFQNEAQLDKSGLPSDRFFAERPEGSVSTLKIQRTQQEDSAVYLCASSWTGGGYEQYFGPGTRLTVT.

V and J are TRBV19 and TRBJ2-4; TRBD1 is a possible D gene (5 bases). This CDR3 is built from 15 residues. The germline V gene has CDR1 LNHDA and CDR2 SQIVND (reference sequence). Trimming took off 2 bases at V and 5 bases at J, with 13 bases between the two ends. The CDR3 DNA sequence: TGTGCCAGTAGTATAAAGAGCAGGGTTGAAAACATTCAGTACTTC. It encodes CASSIKSRVENIQYF.

This clonotype was recorded a few times. The chain joins TRBV18 to TRBJ2-7; D remains ambiguous. The CDR3 is 13 residues long. Germline assignment: CDR1 KGHSH and CDR2 LQKENI. The V gene lost 0 bases and the J gene lost 4 bases, with 7 bases spanning the gap. The CDR3 DNA is TGTGCCAGCTCACCACCCACAGAGTACGAGCAGTACTTC. Translating it yields CASSPPTEYEQYF. Full variable domain (outside the CDR3, taken from reference TRBV18 and TRBJ2-7): NAGVMQNPRHLVRRRGQEARLRCSPMKGHSHVYWYRQLPEEGLKFMVYLQKENIIDESGMPKERFSAEFPKEGPSILRIQQVVRGDSAAYFCASSPPTEYEQYFGPGTRLTVT.

This clonotype has at least ten counts. This sequence joins TRBV5-1 and TRBJ2-7; 10 nucleotides agree with TRBD2. CDR1 and CDR2 (germline): SGHRS, YFSETQ. The CDR3 is made up of 14 amino acids. The ends lost 6 bases at V and 3 bases at J; junction bases unmatched: 6. The CDR3 DNA is TGCGCCAGCACGGCAATAGCGGGGGGCTACGAGCAGTACTTC. Protein product: CASTAIAGGYEQYF. Full variable domain (remainder filled in from reference TRBV5-1 and TRBJ2-7): KAGVTQTPRYLIKTRGQQVTLSCSPISGHRSVSWYQQTPGQGLQFLFEYFSETQRNKGNFPGRFSGRQFSNSRSEMNVSTLELGDSALYLCASTAIAGGYEQYFGPGTRLTVT.

This clonotype was seen repeatedly, ten times or more. The genes are TRBV5-1 and TRBJ2-3; perhaps TRBD2 as D (6 bases). The CDR3 spans 16 residues. The germline CDR1 and CDR2 sequences are SGHRS and YFSETQ. The V gene lost 0 bases and the J gene lost 2 bases, with 13 bases spanning the gap. This CDR3 reads CASSLGQGGHTDTQYF. CDR3 nucleotide sequence: TGCGCCAGCAGCTTGGGGCAGGGAGGCCACACAGATACGCAGTATTTT.

This clonotype was recorded many times. This chain joins TRBV6-2 or TRBV6-3 and TRBJ1-1; 7 bases match TRBD1. The V gene's germline CDR1 is MNHEY and CDR2 SVGEGT. The CDR3 runs to 14 residues. V shed 6 bases, J shed 4 bases, and the junction held 8 bases outside the gene matches. The CDR3 nucleotides read TGTGCCAGCAGGTCACAGGGGTTGGGCACTGAAGCTTTCTTT. Translated, it gives CASRSQGLGTEAFF.

This clonotype occurred many times. J is TRBJ2-1 and V is TRBV25-1, with 10 bases identical to TRBD2. Germline V gene data show CDR1 as MGHDK and CDR2 as SYGVNS. Losses at the gene ends were 2 bases for V and 2 bases for J; bases not matched to a gene: 0. The length of the CDR3 is 15 residues. The CDR3 loop reads CASSESGRAYNEQFF. CDR3 DNA sequence: TGTGCCAGCAGTGAAAGCGGGAGGGCCTACAATGAGCAGTTCTTC.

The table lists this clonotype with many counts. This rearrangement joins TRBV25-1 to TRBJ2-4; tentatively, D is TRBD2 (6 bases). CDR3 size: 14 residues. CDR1 MGHDK and CDR2 SYGVNS come from the germline V gene. Deletions cut 5 bases from V and 4 bases from J, with 12 bases between. The CDR3 coding sequence is TGTGCCAGCAGTTCGACCGGGACTAAAAACATTCAGTACTTC. As protein: CASSSTGTKNIQYF.

This clonotype appeared many times. This sequence joins TRBV5-1 and TRBJ2-2; D is possibly TRBD1 (6 bases). This CDR3 comprises 15 residues. The V gene lost 0 bases and the J gene lost 3 bases, with 9 bases spanning the gap. Germline V gives CDR1 SGHRS, CDR2 YFSETQ. CDR3 loop: CASSLVSGDTGELFF. CDR3 bases: TGCGCCAGCAGCTTGGTGTCAGGGGACACCGGGGAGCTGTTTTTT. Full variable domain (rest looked up from reference TRBV5-1 and TRBJ2-2): KAGVTQTPRYLIKTRGQQVTLSCSPISGHRSVSWYQQTPGQGLQFLFEYFSETQRNKGNFPGRFSGRQFSNSRSEMNVSTLELGDSALYLCASSLVSGDTGELFFGEGSRLTVL.

This clonotype was picked up a small number of times. V gene TRBV10-3 combines with J gene TRBJ2-3; possible D gene TRBD2, 5 bases. Trimming took off 3 bases at V and 4 bases at J, with 14 bases between the two ends. Germline lookup yields CDR1 ENHRY and CDR2 SYGVKD. The length of the CDR3 is 15 residues. DNA for the CDR3: TGTGCCATCAGTGATGTCCTAGCTTCCCCAGATACGCAGTATTTT. This sequence encodes CAISDVLASPDTQYF.

V and J are TRBV27 and TRBJ2-1; either TRBD1 or TRBD2 may fit D (5 bases each). The CDR3 totals 15 residues. The germline V and J ends were trimmed by 1 base and 3 bases, with 10 bases remaining between them. Germline V CDR1 and CDR2: MNHEY, SMNVEV (reference sequence). CDR3 protein: CASSLWARGYNEQFF. CDR3 DNA: TGTGCCAGCAGTTTATGGGCGAGGGGCTACAATGAGCAGTTCTTC.

This clonotype was counted ten times or more. The V gene is TRBV7-2, the J gene TRBJ1-1; D remains unclear. This CDR3 comprises 13 residues. V dropped 3 bases and J dropped 1 base, with 6 bases sitting between them. Germline V gives CDR1 SGHTA, CDR2 FQGNSA. This CDR3 reads CASSFKPNTEAFF. DNA for the CDR3: TGTGCCAGCAGCTTCAAGCCGAACACTGAAGCTTTCTTT.

There are a few counts of this clonotype. V and J are TRBV7-6 and TRBJ2-7; no clear D. Between the trimmed V and J ends, which lost 1 base and 7 bases, there was a span of 11 bases. CDR1 is SGHVS, CDR2 FNYEAQ, per germline. This CDR3 has 13 residues. The CDR3 sequence: CASSLEAFREQYF. In DNA form, the CDR3 reads TGTGCCAGCAGCTTAGAGGCATTCCGAGAGCAGTACTTC.

This clonotype turned up a few times. This chain joins TRBV2 and TRBJ2-7; D is uncertain. Germline assignment: CDR1 SNHLY and CDR2 FYNNEI. V gave up 2 bases and J gave up 4 bases, with 12 bases separating them. The CDR3 covers 14 residues. The CDR3 spells CASSETTFGYEQYF. DNA of the CDR3: TGTGCCAGCAGTGAAACAACTTTTGGATACGAGCAGTACTTC.